What follows are 12 T cell receptor beta chains derived from one specimen sequenced in a study of a mutant IDH1 vaccine in newly diagnosed glioma. Data came from immunoSEQ multiplex PCR; TCRdb stores just in-frame clones and leaves some out. The table shows more than 35,000 clones, with roughly 82% occurring only once. This sample's time point: week 47, end of study. Alongside topical imiquimod, each dose of vaccine comprised 300 ug of mutant IDH1 20-mer peptide. No antigens are known for them. The material sequenced was PBMCs, taken from a glioma patient whose treatment included an IDH1 peptide vaccine. All receptors derive from a middle-aged man with glioma.

This clone was seen more than once but under ten times. The chain carries TRBV2 and TRBJ2-7; D is possibly TRBD1 (5 bases). V lost 5 bases and J 4 bases, leaving 12 bases between the germline ends. Germline CDR1 reads SNHLY; CDR2 reads FYNNEI. CDR3 size: 13 residues. CDR3 sequence: CASSSGPLYEQYF. The CDR3, as DNA: TGTGCCAGCAGTTCAGGGCCGCTTTACGAGCAGTACTTC.

This chain uses TRBV7-6 with TRBJ2-5; 12 nucleotides agree with TRBD2. V lost 5 bases and J lost 5; bases outside the gene matches: 6. Per germline, CDR1 SGHVS and CDR2 FNYEAQ. The CDR3 extends over 15 amino acids. The CDR3 here is CASSLTSGRPETQYF. CDR3 DNA sequence: TGTGCCAGCAGCCTTACTAGCGGGAGGCCTGAGACCCAGTACTTC.

The V gene is TRBV6-5, the J gene TRBJ2-7, with D tentatively TRBD2 (6 bases). CDR1 is MNHEY and CDR2 is SVGAGI in the germline V gene. V lost 5 bases, J lost 4 bases, and 15 bases lay in between. The CDR3 sequence is 14 residues long. CDR3 region: CASSPGDLKYEQYF. The CDR3, as DNA: TGTGCCAGCAGTCCGGGGGACCTGAAATACGAGCAGTACTTC.

V usage is TRBV7-2 and J usage is TRBJ2-1, with TRBD2 as a possible D gene (5 bases). Germline-derived CDR1 and CDR2 are SGHTA and FQGNSA. Trimming cost V 6 bases and J 11 bases, with 11 bases left between them. The CDR3 covers 11 residues. In DNA, the CDR3 is TGTGCCAGCAGTAAATGGGAGAAGCAGTTCTTC. It is translated as CASSKWEKQFF.

The chain employs TRBV5-4 and TRBJ1-2; tentatively, D is TRBD1 (6 bases). Trimming shortened V by 2 bases and J by 3 bases, and 17 bases separated the two germline ends. The CDR3 extends over 16 amino acids. Germline values: CDR1 SGHNT, CDR2 YYREEE (reference sequence). The CDR3 here is CASSFPRGTPDYGYTF. CDR3 coding DNA: TGTGCCAGCAGCTTCCCTAGAGGGACACCGGACTATGGCTACACCTTC.

The CDR3 loop reads CASSLGGRIDTQYF. DNA of the CDR3: TGCGCCAGCAGCTTGGGGGGTAGGATAGATACGCAGTATTTT. The chain has TRBV5-1 and TRBJ2-3; D remains ambiguous. With 0 bases removed from V and 5 bases from J, the gap between germline ends came to 10 bases. The germline V gene has CDR1 SGHRS and CDR2 YFSETQ. CDR3 length: 14 amino acids.

The chain joins TRBV19 to TRBJ1-3, with D unclear. Trimming pared 5 bases from V and 2 bases from J, leaving 1 base between. In germline, CDR1 is LNHDA, CDR2 SQIVND (reference sequence). This CDR3 region has 11 residues. CDR3 nucleotides: TGTGCCAGTAGTCCTGGAAACACCATATATTTT. Translating gives CASSPGNTIYF.

The V and J genes are TRBV5-6 and TRBJ2-5; D is unclear. Trimming left V 2 bases short and J 2 bases short, with 7 bases between. The V gene's germline CDR1 is SGHDT and CDR2 YYEEEE. The CDR3 has 13 residues. This CDR3 reads CASSLSPQETQYF. CDR3 sequence (DNA): TGTGCCAGCAGCTTATCCCCTCAAGAGACCCAGTACTTC.

This chain connects TRBV15 to TRBJ1-1; D gene unclear. The ends were cut back, 0 bases at V and 4 bases at J, with 6 bases in the middle. This CDR3 has 13 amino acids. CDR1 and CDR2 (germline): LNHNV, YYDKDF (reference sequence). The CDR3 region has the DNA TGTGCCACCAGCAGAGACTATAGCACTGAAGCTTTCTTT. Translated, it gives CATSRDYSTEAFF. Complete variable domain (other parts from reference TRBV15 and TRBJ1-1): DAMVIQNPRYQVTQFGKPVTLSCSQTLNHNVMYWYQQKSSQAPKLLFHYYDKDFNNEADTPDNFQSRRPNTSFCFLDIRSPGLGDTAMYLCATSRDYSTEAFFGQGTRLTVV.

In its sample, this clone was seen a few times. The CDR3 sequence: CSVATQTGAEAFF. The CDR3 nucleotides read TGCAGCGTTGCGACGCAAACGGGGGCTGAAGCTTTCTTT. This chain joins TRBV29-1 and TRBJ1-1; weak D call: TRBD1 (5 bases). CDR1 is SQVTM and CDR2 is ANQGSEA in the germline V gene. The CDR3 runs to 13 residues. Trimming stripped 4 bases from V and 6 bases from J, with 15 bases between.

V gene TRBV11-2 combines with J gene TRBJ2-7; a possible D gene is TRBD1 (6 bases). The CDR3 is 13 amino acids. CDR1 SGHAT and CDR2 FQNNGV come from the germline V gene. Trimming shortened V by 5 bases and J by 0 bases, and 8 bases separated the two germline ends. CDR3 DNA: TGTGCCAGCAGCGACAGGAGCTCCTACGAGCAGTACTTC. It specifies CASSDRSSYEQYF.

V gene TRBV6-5 combines with J gene TRBJ2-4; 10 bases map to TRBD1. Germline V CDR1 and CDR2: MNHEY, SVGAGI. Germline trimming cut 5 bases from V and 6 bases from J; bases unmatched to any gene: 7. The CDR3 is 15 amino acids. The CDR3 reads CASSTDRGSPNIQYF. For the CDR3, the DNA is TGTGCCAGCAGTACGGACAGGGGGTCACCAAACATTCAGTACTTC.